These T cell receptor beta chains were read from a single sample in a study of T cell responses to AZD1222 COVID-19 vaccine. Method: immunoSEQ multiplex PCR; TCRdb's copy keeps in-frame clones and lacks some. The sample has more than 75,000 clones, about 83% seen once; the top ten hold roughly 1.3%. The material was peripheral blood, obtained 28 days after the second AZD1222 dose. The receptors were sampled from an adult who received the AZD1222 COVID-19 vaccine. The CDR3 runs from the conserved cysteine through the conserved F or W. A D gene is named only where the DNA matches it firmly. Not all rows give a size; the values are once, few, many and, for expanded clones, a class.

V gene	clone size	D gene	J gene	CDR3 protein	CDR3 DNA
TRBV3-1/TRBV3-2	NA	NA	TRBJ2-2	CASSQKTVNTGELFF	TGTGCCAGCAGCCAGAAGACAGTGAACACCGGGGAGCTGTTTTTT
TRBV28	NA	TRBD1	TRBJ2-7	CASTSPGGAYEQYF	TGTGCCAGCACCAGCCCAGGGGGTGCCTACGAGCAGTACTTC
TRBV18	NA	NA	TRBJ1-1	CASSPEMNTEAFF	TGTGCCAGCTCACCGGAGATGAACACTGAAGCTTTCTTT
TRBV15	NA	NA	TRBJ2-5	CATSRDHGEETQYF	TGTGCCACCAGCAGAGATCACGGGGAAGAGACCCAGTACTTC
TRBV14	NA	TRBD1	TRBJ1-2	CASSQDRRQGVVYGYTF	TGTGCCAGCAGCCAAGATCGCAGACAGGGGGTGGTGTATGGCTACACCTTC
TRBV5-1	NA	TRBD1	TRBJ2-7	CASSLAGQGALEQYF	TGCGCCAGCAGCTTGGCGGGACAGGGGGCGCTCGAGCAGTACTTC
TRBV12-3/TRBV12-4	NA	NA	TRBJ1-3	CASSSWAGNTIYF	TGTGCCAGCAGTTCCTGGGCTGGAAACACCATATATTTT
TRBV7-9	once	NA	TRBJ1-2	CASSEVGPPTHGYTF	TGTGCCAGCAGCGAAGTGGGCCCCCCGACGCATGGCTACACCTTC
TRBV19	NA	NA	TRBJ2-7	CASTSSLYGGEQYF	TGTGCCAGTACCTCCAGTCTATATGGAGGCGAGCAGTACTTC
TRBV3-1/TRBV3-2	NA	NA	TRBJ1-2	CASKDSFGRPDGYTF	TGTGCCAGCAAAGACTCCTTCGGCAGGCCGGATGGCTACACCTTC
TRBV11-2	NA	NA	TRBJ1-1	CASSVGQQNTEAFF	TGTGCCAGCAGCGTCGGGCAACAGAACACTGAAGCTTTCTTT
TRBV11-2	NA	NA	TRBJ1-4	CASSLARDEKLFF	TGTGCCAGCAGCTTAGCTCGGGATGAAAAACTGTTTTTT
TRBV5-6	once	TRBD1	TRBJ1-1	CASSSRQGAGTEAFF	TGTGCCAGCAGCTCCCGTCAGGGGGCGGGCACTGAAGCTTTCTTT
TRBV4-1	NA	TRBD2	TRBJ2-5	CASSQNKRTVGGEETQYF	TGCGCCAGCAGCCAAAACAAAAGGACAGTCGGGGGGGAGGAGACCCAGTACTTC
TRBV19	few	TRBD1	TRBJ1-2	CASTRDRGKGGYTF	TGTGCCAGTACGCGGGACAGGGGAAAAGGTGGCTACACCTTC
TRBV4-1	NA	NA	TRBJ1-3	CASSRSLGVFRDSGNTIYF	TGCGCCAGCAGCCGCTCGTTGGGAGTCTTCCGAGACTCTGGAAACACCATATATTTT
TRBV7-2	NA	TRBD1	TRBJ1-2	CASSLDRTGGRYGYTF	TGTGCCAGCAGCTTAGATCGGACAGGGGGTCGGTATGGCTACACCTTC